A selection of T cell receptor beta chains follows, all from one sample in a study of CD8 T cells in Susac syndrome. Each CDR3 protein is one row after TCRdb ran MiXCR on the immunoSEQ multiplex PCR reads. The sample lists some 300,000 distinct CDR3 sequences, 75% to 85% occurring once. The specimen sequenced was CD8+ T cells from PBMCs. The source of these receptors is a human donor with multiple sclerosis. Both conserved end residues are part of each CDR3. The D gene is left open where the match is weak. Size values are once, few and many counts, or a class for expanded clones, and some rows have none.

v_gene,d_gene,j_gene,abundance,CDR3nt,CDR3aa
TRBV4-1,.,TRBJ1-1,.,TGCGCCAGCAGCCACTCCGGGTCTGGTACTGAAGCTTTCTTT,CASSHSGSGTEAFF
TRBV6-5,TRBD1,TRBJ2-4,few,TGTGCCAGCAGTTACCCTCCAGGGGGTTCAAACATTCAGTACTTC,CASSYPPGGSNIQYF
TRBV20-1,TRBD1,TRBJ2-7,.,TGCAGTGCTAGGCCGGGACAGGGTTACGAGCAGTACTTC,CSARPGQGYEQYF
TRBV29-1,.,TRBJ2-2,.,TGCAGCGTTGCAGGCACCCTAAACGCGAACACCGGGGAGCTGTTTTTT,CSVAGTLNANTGELFF
TRBV7-9,TRBD1,TRBJ1-3,.,TGTGCCAGCAGCAGACAAACAACAGGGGGCAAAGGAAACACCATATATTTT,CASSRQTTGGKGNTIYF
TRBV14,.,TRBJ1-2,few,TGTGCCAGCAGCCAAGACCTGGACATATACTATGGCTACACCTTC,CASSQDLDIYYGYTF
TRBV28,.,TRBJ2-1,.,TGTGCCAGCAGTTTGTTAAGAAATGAGCAGTTCTTC,CASSLLRNEQFF
TRBV27,.,TRBJ2-1,.,TGTGCCAGCAGTTTTGGGACTGGAACCTACAATGAGCAGTTCTTC,CASSFGTGTYNEQFF
TRBV4-1,.,TRBJ1-1,few,TGCGCCAGCAGCCGATATACCGCAGGGTACACTGAAGCTTTCTTT,CASSRYTAGYTEAFF
TRBV20-1,.,TRBJ2-7,.,TGCAGTGCTAGAGCGGGGTCGTTAGCGCGTCTCTCCTACGAGCAGTACTTC,CSARAGSLARLSYEQYF
TRBV12-3/TRBV12-4,TRBD1,TRBJ2-7,.,TGTGCCAGCAGCAAGGGACAGAACTACGAGCAGTACTTC,CASSKGQNYEQYF
TRBV5-5,TRBD2,TRBJ2-3,.,TGTGCCAGCAGCTTTAGCGGGAGTCAGCCCACAGATACGCAGTATTTT,CASSFSGSQPTDTQYF
TRBV7-9,.,TRBJ1-4,.,TGTGCCAGCAGTTCACCTACGGACAGAGATAATGAAAAACTGTTTTTT,CASSSPTDRDNEKLFF
TRBV29-1,.,TRBJ2-7,.,TGCAGCGTTGAAGAATCGGGCAGACTCGCCTCCTACGAGCAGTACTTC,CSVEESGRLASYEQYF
TRBV12-3/TRBV12-4,.,TRBJ2-7,.,TGTGCCAGCAGTTGGGTCCTAAGGTACTTC,CASSWVLRYF
TRBV28,TRBD1,TRBJ2-7,.,TGTGCCAGCAGTTTGTGGGACAGCTACGAGCAGTACTTC,CASSLWDSYEQYF
TRBV18,.,TRBJ1-2,.,TGTGCCAGCTCACCAACAGCTTCAGGGCCGGATGGCTACACCTTC,CASSPTASGPDGYTF
TRBV7-9,.,TRBJ2-7,.,TGTGCCAGCAGCCCGACCGGGACGGGGACCTACGAGCAGTACTTC,CASSPTGTGTYEQYF
TRBV27,TRBD1,TRBJ1-3,.,TGTGCCAGCAGTCCGGGACAGGAGATCAACACCATATATTTT,CASSPGQEINTIYF
TRBV25-1,TRBD1,TRBJ1-2,.,TGTGCCAGCAGTGACTGGGACAGGGAAACTAACTATGGCTACACCTTC,CASSDWDRETNYGYTF
TRBV5-5,.,TRBJ2-5,.,TGTGCCAGCAGCTTGGCGGGATACGAGACCCAGTACTTC,CASSLAGYETQYF
TRBV12-3/TRBV12-4,.,TRBJ2-1,.,TGTGCCAGCAGTTCCCCGAATGAGCAGTTCTTC,CASSSPNEQFF
TRBV6-2/TRBV6-3,TRBD1,TRBJ2-6,.,TGTGCCAGCAGTTACGACAGGGCTGCTGGGGCCAACGTCCTGACTTTC,CASSYDRAAGANVLTF
TRBV29-1,.,TRBJ2-2,.,TGCAGCGTTGAAGTCCTTTCGAACACCGGGGAGCTGTTTTTT,CSVEVLSNTGELFF
TRBV28,TRBD1,TRBJ2-2,.,TGTGCCAGCAGTTGGACAGGGATAACCGGGGAGCTGTTTTTT,CASSWTGITGELFF
TRBV13,.,TRBJ2-7,few,TGTGCCAGCAGCACATTGGGGTACGAGCAGTACTTC,CASSTLGYEQYF
TRBV29-1,.,TRBJ2-1,.,TGCAGCGTTGAAGATCCCCTCGGCCACAATGAGCAGTTCTTC,CSVEDPLGHNEQFF
TRBV12-3/TRBV12-4,.,TRBJ1-2,.,TGTGCCAGCAGTTTAAGTTCCTCCCATTCGGCTTGCACCTTC,CASSLSSSHSACTF
TRBV29-1,.,TRBJ2-1,.,TGCAGCGTTGACCCAAGCTACAATGAGCAGTTCTTC,CSVDPSYNEQFF
TRBV20-1,.,TRBJ1-5,once,TGCAGTGCTAGAGATTCGGGATGGGGGGCGAGCAATCAGCCCCAGCATTTT,CSARDSGWGASNQPQHF
TRBV6-5,.,TRBJ1-4,.,TGTGCCAGCAGTTCCGTTGGGCAGCGGGATGAAAAACTGTTTTTT,CASSSVGQRDEKLFF
TRBV19,.,TRBJ2-1,.,TGTGCCAGTAGTATCGTAGCATCCAACTACAATGAGCAGTTCTTC,CASSIVASNYNEQFF
TRBV11-2,TRBD1,TRBJ1-2,.,TGTGCCAGCAGCTTAGGGACAGGGGGGATAGCTAACTATGGCTACACCTTC,CASSLGTGGIANYGYTF
TRBV5-8,TRBD1,TRBJ2-7,.,TGTGCCAGCAGCCTTGGGACAGCCCACTACGAGCAGTACTTC,CASSLGTAHYEQYF
TRBV27,.,TRBJ2-3,.,TGTGCCAGCAGTCCCTTGGGCGAGACCCTACACACAGATACGCAGTATTTT,CASSPLGETLHTDTQYF
TRBV6-5,TRBD2,TRBJ2-1,.,TGTGCCAGCAGTCTAGCGGGATTGACCTATGAGCAGTTCTTC,CASSLAGLTYEQFF
TRBV7-2,.,TRBJ1-1,.,TGTGCCAGCAGCCCGACCTGGAAACTAAACACTGAAGCTTTCTTT,CASSPTWKLNTEAFF
TRBV7-2,.,TRBJ2-3,.,TGTGCCAGCAGCTTAGACCGATGGGCGGCCCATACGCAGTATTTT,CASSLDRWAAHTQYF
TRBV6-5,.,TRBJ1-1,.,TGTGCCAGCAGTTATTTTGCAGGCTGGAACACTGAAGCTTTCTTT,CASSYFAGWNTEAFF
TRBV18,.,TRBJ2-7,.,TGTGCCAGCCGCTCGGGACGAACCTACGAGCAGTACTTC,CASRSGRTYEQYF
TRBV7-9,TRBD1,TRBJ1-5,.,TGTGCCAGCAGCTCCAGGGGGTACGGTCAGCCCCAGCATTTT,CASSSRGYGQPQHF
TRBV5-1,.,TRBJ2-1,.,TGCGCCAGCAGCTTGGATTACGGCCTCTACAATGAGCAGTTCTTC,CASSLDYGLYNEQFF
TRBV7-2,TRBD2,TRBJ2-2,.,TGTGCCAGCAGCTTAGGCGGCGGGGGGCTGTTTTTT,CASSLGGGGLFF
TRBV27,.,TRBJ2-7,.,TGTGCCAGCAGCCTAAATCCTTTAGGGACCCTCTGGAGCTCCTACGAGCAGTACTTC,CASSLNPLGTLWSSYEQYF
TRBV18,.,TRBJ2-7,.,TGTGCCAGCTCCCAGGGCCACGAGCAGTACTTC,CASSQGHEQYF
TRBV4-1,.,TRBJ1-5,few,TGCGCCAGCAGCCAAGGTTCCGGGGTCCATCTTCAGCCCCAGCATTTT,CASSQGSGVHLQPQHF
TRBV6-4,.,TRBJ2-2,.,TGTGCCAGCAGTGTCTATCTGGTCCCGAACACCGGGGAGCTGTTTTTT,CASSVYLVPNTGELFF
TRBV5-4,.,TRBJ1-4,.,TGTGCCAGCAGCCCGGGTTCGCGGGCTCAGACTAATGAAAAACTGTTTTTT,CASSPGSRAQTNEKLFF
TRBV7-3,TRBD2,TRBJ2-1,.,TGTGCCAGCAGCGAGCTAGCGGGAGTTGACAATGAGCAGTTCTTC,CASSELAGVDNEQFF
TRBV6-1,.,TRBJ2-7,.,TGTGCCAGCAGTGAATTGGACACGGGCTACGAGCAGTACTTC,CASSELDTGYEQYF
TRBV4-2,.,TRBJ2-7,.,TGTGCCAGCAGCCAAGATGGGACGCCGGAGCAGTACTTC,CASSQDGTPEQYF
TRBV6-2/TRBV6-3,.,TRBJ1-5,.,TGTGCCAGCAGTTATGGGGGGAGCCAGCCCCAGCATTTT,CASSYGGSQPQHF
TRBV11-2,TRBD2,TRBJ2-2,.,TGTGCCAGCAGCTTAGACCCTAGCGGGAGGGCCGACACCGGGGAGCTGTTTTTT,CASSLDPSGRADTGELFF
TRBV4-3,.,TRBJ2-7,few,TGCGCCAGCTCCTTCGCCCCAAGCTCCGGCGAGCAGTACTTC,CASSFAPSSGEQYF
TRBV4-3,.,TRBJ1-1,.,TGCGCCAGCAGCCAAGATCTGGCCTCAGGGTCCCTGGGGACTGAAGCTTTCTTT,CASSQDLASGSLGTEAFF
TRBV7-9,TRBD2,TRBJ2-7,.,TGTGCCAGCAGGGATAGCGGGACCGCTCGCTACGAGCAGTACTTC,CASRDSGTARYEQYF
TRBV27,TRBD1,TRBJ2-2,.,TGTGCCAGCAGTTCCCTCTGGGACAGGGGGCCGGTGGGGGAGCTGTTTTTT,CASSSLWDRGPVGELFF
TRBV7-2,.,TRBJ2-6,.,TGTGCCAGCAGCCCCCTCCGGGCGTATGGGGCCAACGTCCTGACTTTC,CASSPLRAYGANVLTF
TRBV6-2/TRBV6-3,.,TRBJ1-5,once,TGTGCCAGCAAGCCCCAACCTCTCCAGCCCCAGCATTTT,CASKPQPLQPQHF